This TCR beta chain was recorded in a study of T cells in localized non-small cell lung cancer. Overall study results and limits: Uninvolved adjacent lung had more T cell clonality than any other tissue, topping tumor. Because sequencing included only one region (of the tumor), heterogeneity remains possible. Longer survival (overall) was linked to higher T cell density in blood. Among the top 100 tumor clones, a median about 52 appeared in adjacent lung.

This CDR3 has 12 amino acids. V dropped 7 bases and J dropped 3; count of bases not matched to a gene: 2. Germline V gives CDR1 KGHSY, CDR2 FQNENV. Clones were sequenced by immunoSEQ multiplex PCR, and TCRdb holds only the in-frame ones, with some missing. Of tens of thousands of clones in the sample, 84% were seen once. On this clone: No antigen is known for it.

The input for sequencing was peripheral blood, taken before any cancer treatment. The sequence came from a female donor of 60 years or more with stage I lung adenocarcinoma. The chain carries TRBV16 and TRBJ2-7; TRBD2 matches at 8 bases. CDR3 region: CASTAGGYEQYF. CDR3 nucleotide sequence: TGTGCCAGCACCGCGGGGGGCTACGAGCAGTACTTC. The full variable domain, its missing parts supplied by reference TRBV16 and TRBJ2-7, is GEEVAQTPKHLVRGEGQKAKLYCAPIKGHSYVFWYQQVLKNEFKFLISFQNENVFDETGMPKERFSAKCLPNSPCSLEIQATKLEDSAVYFCASTAGGYEQYFGPGTRLTVT.